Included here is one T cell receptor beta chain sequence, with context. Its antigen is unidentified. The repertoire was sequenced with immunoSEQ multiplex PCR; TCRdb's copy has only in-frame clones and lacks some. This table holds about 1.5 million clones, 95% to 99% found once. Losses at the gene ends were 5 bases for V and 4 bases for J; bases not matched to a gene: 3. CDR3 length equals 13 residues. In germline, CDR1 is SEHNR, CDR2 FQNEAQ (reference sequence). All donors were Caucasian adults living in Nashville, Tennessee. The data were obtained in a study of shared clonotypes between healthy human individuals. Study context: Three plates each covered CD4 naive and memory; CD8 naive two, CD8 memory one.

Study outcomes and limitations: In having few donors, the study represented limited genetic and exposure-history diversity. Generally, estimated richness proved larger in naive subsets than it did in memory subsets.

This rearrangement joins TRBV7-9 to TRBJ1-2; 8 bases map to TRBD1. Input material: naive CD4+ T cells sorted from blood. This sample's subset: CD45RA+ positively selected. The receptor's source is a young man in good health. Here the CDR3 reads CASSPDRVYGYTF. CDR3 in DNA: TGTGCCAGCAGCCCGGACAGGGTCTATGGCTACACCTTC.